The rows below give T cell receptor beta chains drawn from one sample of a study of blood T cell repertoires in COVID-19. Generated by immunoSEQ multiplex PCR, the TCRdb table keeps only in-frame clones and is missing some. The data contain roughly 330,000 clones, roughly 90% of them singletons. Sequences were obtained from peripheral blood. These receptors came from a man aged 18 to 30 who had recovered from COVID-19. CDR3s include the opening cysteine and the closing phenylalanine or tryptophan. The D gene is left open where the match is weak. Where a row states a size, it is once, few, many or the class of an expanded clone; other rows omit it.

D,size,V,J,DNA,CDR3
-,-,TRBV19,TRBJ2-1,TGTGCCAGTCTAGACTCGAGCTCCTACAATGAGCAGTTCTTC,CASLDSSSYNEQFF
-,-,TRBV7-2,TRBJ1-1,TGTGCCAGCAACCCCAGGGTAGGTGGTGAAGCTTTCTTT,CASNPRVGGEAFF
TRBD1,once,TRBV3-1/TRBV3-2,TRBJ1-4,TGTGCCAGCAGCGAGGACAGGAATAATGAAAAACTGTTTTTT,CASSEDRNNEKLFF
TRBD2,once,TRBV29-1,TRBJ2-1,TGCAGCGCTACCACAGCGGGACCCTACAATGAGCAGTTCTTC,CSATTAGPYNEQFF
-,-,TRBV6-5,TRBJ1-5,TGTGCCAGCAGTACTAGGACAGAGCCGGGGCCCCAGCATTTT,CASSTRTEPGPQHF
-,-,TRBV19,TRBJ1-2,TGTGCCAGTAGTGAACAGGGAGAGTATGGCTACACCTTC,CASSEQGEYGYTF
-,-,TRBV6-5,TRBJ2-1,TGTGCCAGCAGTTACTCGACCGGGAATGAGCAGTTCTTC,CASSYSTGNEQFF
TRBD2,-,TRBV10-1,TRBJ2-5,TGCGCCAGCAGCGAAAGCGGGAGGGCGAAAGAGACCCAGTACTTC,CASSESGRAKETQYF
TRBD2,-,TRBV10-2,TRBJ2-1,TGCGCCAGCAGGACCACTAGCGGGGGCGTATATGAGCAGTTCTTC,CASRTTSGGVYEQFF
-,-,TRBV5-1,TRBJ1-1,TGCGCCAGCAGCCCGCCTGGGGTGGGTTATAGGGGGAACACTGAAGCTTTCTTT,CASSPPGVGYRGNTEAFF
-,-,TRBV6-1,TRBJ1-2,TGTGCCAGCAGTGGCATCGAGACAGGCTCTTTCTATGGCTACACCTTC,CASSGIETGSFYGYTF
TRBD2,-,TRBV15,TRBJ2-7,TGTGCCACCAGCAGAGATCTAGGACTAGGGAGCCCGCCCGAGCAGTACTTC,CATSRDLGLGSPPEQYF
TRBD2,-,TRBV4-1,TRBJ2-2,TGCGCCAGCAGACTAGCGGGAGAGAACACCGGGGAGCTGTTTTTT,CASRLAGENTGELFF
TRBD2,once,TRBV7-2,TRBJ2-7,TGTGCCAGCAGCTTAGATTTAGCGGGAGGGTTCTACGAGCAGTACTTC,CASSLDLAGGFYEQYF
-,-,TRBV5-1,TRBJ2-7,TGCGCCAGCAGCTTGGGGACTCTGAGCTACGAGCAGTACTTC,CASSLGTLSYEQYF
TRBD1,-,TRBV29-1,TRBJ2-7,TGCAGCATCCGTCGGGACAGGGGGTACGAGCAGTACTTC,CSIRRDRGYEQYF
-,-,TRBV19,TRBJ1-2,TGTGCCAGTAGTATGGTAGCCGGATCTAACTATGGCTACACCTTC,CASSMVAGSNYGYTF
-,-,TRBV3-1/TRBV3-2,TRBJ1-1,TGTGCCAGCAGACAGGGCGCTGAAGCTTTCTTT,CASRQGAEAFF
TRBD1,-,TRBV19,TRBJ1-1,TGTGCCAGTAGCTCTTGGACAGGAGCCCTGAACACTGAAGCTTTCTTT,CASSSWTGALNTEAFF
TRBD2,-,TRBV30,TRBJ2-1,TGTGCCTGTCCGGTGCTAGCGGGAATGAGTAATGAGCAGTTCTTC,CACPVLAGMSNEQFF
-,-,TRBV2,TRBJ2-7,TGTGCGACCACCGGGACATCACCCTACGAGCAGTACTTC,CATTGTSPYEQYF
-,-,TRBV3-1/TRBV3-2,TRBJ1-4,TGTGCCAGCAGCCCCCTCAGGGCTGAAAAACTGTTTTTT,CASSPLRAEKLFF
-,-,TRBV20-1,TRBJ1-1,TGCAGGGCAGGGCTCCTCACTGAAGCTTTCTTT,CRAGLLTEAFF
TRBD1,-,TRBV5-1,TRBJ2-3,TGCGCCAGCAGCCCCTTGACAGGGGGAACAGATACGCAGTATTTT,CASSPLTGGTDTQYF
TRBD1,-,TRBV19,TRBJ1-5,TGTGCCAGTAGCACGACAGGGGTTTATAGCAATCAGCCCCAGCATTTT,CASSTTGVYSNQPQHF
-,-,TRBV7-9,TRBJ2-1,TGTGCCAGCAGCTTCCCATTAGGGGGAGAAACTTACAATGAGCAGTTCTTC,CASSFPLGGETYNEQFF
TRBD1,few,TRBV19,TRBJ1-4,TGTGCCAGTAGCCAACCGGGACAGAGTAATGAAAAACTGTTTTTT,CASSQPGQSNEKLFF
-,-,TRBV27,TRBJ2-3,TGTGCCAGCAGTCCTCTACCCCCCGGCACAGATACGCAGTATTTT,CASSPLPPGTDTQYF
-,-,TRBV21-1,TRBJ1-5,TGTGCCAGCAGCAAATTTCAGGGGGCAATTCAGCCCCAGCATTTT,CASSKFQGAIQPQHF
-,-,TRBV11-2,TRBJ2-7,TGTGCCAGCAGCATAGCCGGGACAACCAATATGGGGCAGTACTTC,CASSIAGTTNMGQYF
-,-,TRBV27,TRBJ1-4,TGTGCCAGCAGTCTACAACAGGGACCTAATGAAAAACTGTTTTTT,CASSLQQGPNEKLFF
TRBD2,-,TRBV10-3,TRBJ2-1,TGTGCCATCAGTGAGGGGACTAGCGGGAGCTCCTACAATGAGCAGTTCTTC,CAISEGTSGSSYNEQFF
-,-,TRBV6-1,TRBJ2-7,TGTGCCAGCAGTGAACAGGGGGGAAATTACGAGCAGTACTTC,CASSEQGGNYEQYF
-,-,TRBV4-3,TRBJ1-1,TGCGCCAGCAGCCAAGCGGCAGGGGCGGGCACTGAAGCTTTCTTT,CASSQAAGAGTEAFF
-,-,TRBV25-1,TRBJ1-1,TGTGCCAGCAGTGACCCACAGGAGGGTATCAGTGAAGCTTTCTTT,CASSDPQEGISEAFF
-,-,TRBV7-8,TRBJ2-2,TGTGCCAGCAGCTTACGCGGGGAGCGCACCGGGGAGCTGTTTTTT,CASSLRGERTGELFF
TRBD1,-,TRBV28,TRBJ2-2,TGTGCCAGCAGTTTATACGGGACAGGGGTCACCGGGGAGCTGTTTTTT,CASSLYGTGVTGELFF
-,-,TRBV18,TRBJ1-2,TGTGCCAGCTCACCACCGGTATCAGCGGGGGCCTATGGCTACACCTTC,CASSPPVSAGAYGYTF
TRBD1,-,TRBV9,TRBJ1-6,TGTGCCACCTGGACAGGGATGAGGGGAAATTCACCCCTCCACTTT,CATWTGMRGNSPLHF
-,-,TRBV7-9,TRBJ1-3,TGTGCCAGCAGCTTGAGTGTAGGGGTATATTTT,CASSLSVGVYF
TRBD2,-,TRBV5-4,TRBJ2-7,TGTGCCAGCAGCTTGGGTAATAGCGGGGCCTACGAGCAGTACTTC,CASSLGNSGAYEQYF
TRBD2,-,TRBV9,TRBJ2-2,TGTGCCAGCAGCGTAGGAGTAGCGGGGGGGCCTTTAACCGGGGAGCTGTTTTTT,CASSVGVAGGPLTGELFF
-,-,TRBV11-2,TRBJ2-2,TGTGCCAGCAGTAAAGGGGAGGACGGGGAGCTGTTTTTT,CASSKGEDGELFF
-,-,TRBV7-9,TRBJ1-5,TGTGCCACCAGTCGGGGGGGCGATCAGCCCCAGCATTTT,CATSRGGDQPQHF
TRBD1,-,TRBV27,TRBJ1-6,TGTGCCAGCAGTTTCGACAGGGTGGGTTCACCCCTCCACTTT,CASSFDRVGSPLHF
TRBD1,-,TRBV14,TRBJ1-2,TGTGCCAGCAGCCACCGGACAGGGTACTATGGCTACACCTTC,CASSHRTGYYGYTF
-,-,TRBV9,TRBJ1-1,TGTGCCAGCAGCGTAGCTATGAACACTGAAGCTTTCTTT,CASSVAMNTEAFF
TRBD1,-,TRBV30,TRBJ1-1,TGTGCCTGGAGTGTAACCGGGGGCAGGGGGTTTGAAGCTTTCTTT,CAWSVTGGRGFEAFF
-,-,TRBV18,TRBJ1-1,TGTGCCAGCTCACCAATAGGGGCGTCGGACACTGAAGCTTTCTTT,CASSPIGASDTEAFF
-,-,TRBV14,TRBJ1-4,TGTGCCAGCAGCCAAGAACCAAGCGGCGGTGAAAAACTGTTTTTT,CASSQEPSGGEKLFF